This TCR beta chain was sequenced in a study of blood T cell repertoires in COVID-19. Study information: The United States, Italy and Spain supplied acute and convalescent COVID-19 samples. Nucleic acid was either cDNA or gDNA, and it came from T cells, B-cell-depleted T cells, or PBMCs.

Some clones are missing from TCRdb's copy, which holds only in-frame ones; the method was immunoSEQ multiplex PCR. The table lists approximately 220,000 clones, around nine tenths of them singletons, with around 3.7% in the top ten. V shed 7 bases, J shed 8 bases, and the junction held 8 bases outside the gene matches. CDR1 SQVTM and CDR2 ANQGSEA come from the germline V gene. The CDR3 contains 12 residues. Participants, about 18 to 90 years old, spanned about two dozen US areas. Categorization into cohorts depended on clinical history that participants reported. The clonotype comes from a woman aged 25 to 39 with acute COVID-19. Sample: PBMCs or T cells enriched from blood (not recorded which). The rearrangement links TRBV29-1 to TRBJ2-4, with 7 bases lining up with TRBD2. CDR3 bases: TGCAGCGGTTTCGGGGGAGGGGACATTCAGTACTTC. This codes for CSGFGGGDIQYF.